A single T cell receptor beta chain is shown here with its context. This sample was included in a study of cytomegalovirus exposure and HLA in healthy donors. The CDR3 covers 17 residues. Unmatched junction bases numbered 17, after V lost 5 bases and J lost 10 bases. CDR1 SGHAT and CDR2 FQDESV come from the germline V gene (reference sequence). TCRdb keeps only in-frame clones here, not all; method: immunoSEQ multiplex PCR. Here the sample spans 100,000 to 150,000 clones, approximately 95% being singletons. The TCR comes from a man aged 18 to 29 in good health and CMV-seronegative. The genes are TRBV11-1 and TRBJ2-1, with TRBD2 matching over 10 bases. The sample consisted of PBMCs. The CDR3 nucleotides read TGTGCCAGCAGCCCTGGAGGAATTAGCGGGAGGAGGAAGGAGCAGTTCTTC. Translated, it gives CASSPGGISGRRKEQFF.